This T cell receptor beta chain was sequenced for a study of regulatory T cells in long-lasting Graves disease (dated by TCRdb to 2020 to 2022). Regarding the complete study: Persistent Graves' disease meant more than 5 years of antithyroid drug treatment with TSH receptor autoantibodies that stayed positive. Patients with persistent Graves' disease were compared with patients with newly diagnosed Graves' disease using TCR sequencing and RNA sequencing of peripheral blood. The study was conducted in China and was registered as a clinical trial. Antithyroid drugs had been taken for approximately 9.5 years on average by persistent Graves' disease patients in the clinical cohort. TCR sequencing covered 13 persistent and 20 or so newly diagnosed Graves' disease patients, 33 samples in total. The paper as a whole reports these results and caveats: Only peripheral blood was studied, because thyroid tissue, the primary lesion, was inaccessible. Only the TCR beta chain was sequenced and analyzed. Preferential use of TRBV28, TRBJ1-2 and TRBJ2-5 was observed in persistent disease, whereas TRBV20-1 and TRBJ2-1 were favored in newly diagnosed disease. Compared with newly diagnosed patients, persistent Graves' disease patients had lower TCR Shannon entropy and fewer highly expanded clones, which suggests clonal expansion. As a limitation, the authors acknowledged that the small sample size may reduce accuracy. A larger number of public clonotypes was shared among persistent patients (around 2,500) than among newly diagnosed patients (roughly 1,000).

CDR1 is given as MDHEN and CDR2 as SYDVKM, both from the germline V gene. Trimming removed 6 bases from V and 4 bases from J, leaving 19 bases between the germline ends. The CDR3, cysteine through phenylalanine, is 15 amino acids long. The DNA shown is the 45-base CDR3, in frame from base 1. This specimen's time point label, interpreted: persistent/refractory GD, antithyroid drugs over 5 years with positive TRAb. RNA was extracted from PBMCs in TRIzol for both TCR sequencing and RNA sequencing. The diagnosis of Graves' disease was made according to American Thyroid Association guidelines. Patients were recruited from an endocrinology department in Xi'an, China. From each patient, nine milliliters of peripheral blood was collected into an EDTA anticoagulant tube. Ficoll Paque Plus density gradient separation was used to isolate PBMCs, and no further T cell sorting was performed. An Agilent 2100 Bioanalyzer and agarose gel were used to check RNA quality, and a NanoDrop 2000 was used to measure RNA concentration.

The table lists this clonotype with many counts. It has no known antigen specificity. No quality values exist for individual bases; no much larger clone is one base distant. Library creation used multiplex PCR. Sequencing was performed on an Illumina HiSeq 4000. CDR3 regions were amplified by Arm-PCR with iRepertoire HTBI primers to construct TCR beta libraries. PCR products were gel purified before sequencing. In the authors' own workflow: Gene usage analysis of CDR3 amino acid clonotypes used the 62 TRBV and 12 to 15 TRBJ segments found across samples. COPE and FqMerger were used to merge the filtered high-quality paired reads into contigs. BLAST was used to align contigs to the IMGT TRBV, TRBD and TRBJ reference genes, and CDR3 was defined following IMGT. Any clonotype with a frequency above 0.1% was classified as a highly expanded clone. Shannon entropy served as the measure of repertoire diversity, while the Gini coefficient captured V-J evenness. Clonotypes shared by more than one individual were considered public. TCRdb reanalyzed the raw reads on its own, using fastp at Q25 for trimming and MiXCR for clone calling, and kept in-frame beta chains. Duplicate CDR3 protein sequences are folded into a single record with the most common DNA and genes. The V and J calls and clone size are TCRdb's, not the authors'. Across this sample there are around 450,000 distinct CDR3 sequences, with roughly 21% seen only once. The ten largest clones add up to 6.5% to 9% of the sample.

This specimen was peripheral blood mononuclear cells (PBMCs), taken when the disease was refractory, from a patient treated with antithyroid drugs. The sequence joins TRBV28 to TRBJ2-7, with TRBD1 perhaps the D gene, on 9 matching bases. This clonotype was sampled from a female donor with Graves disease. The DNA sequence reads TGTGCCAGCAGCGGGGGGGACAGGGTAACTTACGAGCAGTACTTC. Translated, it reads CASSGGDRVTYEQYF.